This TCR beta chain was recorded in a study of Tregs in tolerant kidney transplant recipients. Study-level points and caveats: Nucleotide sequences could not be compared across some patients' samples due to primer changes. The most relevant donor-specific Treg TCRbeta repertoire apparently came from expansion with activated donor B cells. Biological reproducibility was not directly addressed, but technical replication error appeared minimal.

V was shortened by 1 base and J by 4 bases, with 10 bases between the two germline ends. The CDR3 runs 14 residues. Germline loops: CDR1 SGHAT, CDR2 FQNNGV. The repertoire was sequenced with immunoSEQ multiplex PCR; TCRdb's copy has only in-frame clones and lacks some. The sample totals approximately 24,000 clones. The nonmyeloablative bone marrow transplants came from related graft donors, with transient mixed chimerism. Thawed PBMCs were FACS-sorted into unstimulated CD4+CD25+CD127- regulatory T cells, CD4+CD25- non-regulatory cells, CD4 and CD8 cells. As to this clone: Its antigen remains unidentified. The read halts 3 residues ahead of the CDR3 end, with the missing end drawn from the germline J gene.

Specimen: CD4+ T cells from blood (PBMCs), collected 6 months after the transplant. V is TRBV11-2 and J is TRBJ1-1, with D uncertain. The receptor's source is a human patient who received a combined kidney and bone marrow transplant. Some T cells may possibly be graft donor cells. Incomplete CDR3 DNA: TGTGCCAGCAGCTTAGGAGGTCAGAGCACTGAA. This gives the protein CASSLGGQSTE. The whole CDR3 protein reads CASSLGGQSTEAFF.